One sample yielded the 19 T cell receptor beta chains listed below, sequenced in a study of T cell changes during pregnancy in multiple sclerosis (dated by TCRdb to the late 2010s). Preparation of the library involved the immunoSEQ multiplex PCR assay. The table was pulled from immuneACCESS by TCRdb, which kept in-frame rearrangements only. Such tables lose some clones; where checked, under half of the loss comes from unresolved V genes, and the rest has no known cause. For this sample the table gives around 100,000 clones, of which roughly 93% were detected only once. Roughly 0.88% of the sample comes from the top ten. The sample here was peripheral blood, taken after pregnancy. These receptors were taken from a female donor with multiple sclerosis, enrolled in a pregnancy study.

The chain carries TRBV27 and TRBJ2-5; 8 bases align to TRBD1. V lost 6 bases to trimming and J lost 4 bases; unmatched junction nucleotides: 4. The CDR3 contains 13 residues. In germline, CDR1 is MNHEY, CDR2 SMNVEV (reference sequence). CDR3 loop: CASRRQGIETQYF. DNA of the CDR3: TGTGCCAGCAGGAGACAGGGGATAGAGACCCAGTACTTC.

This chain joins TRBV18 and TRBJ2-5; possible D gene TRBD2, 5 bases. CDR3 length: 16 residues. Germline V gene data show CDR1 as KGHSH and CDR2 as LQKENI. With 3 bases removed from V and 1 base from J, the gap between germline ends came to 15 bases. The CDR3 here is CASSPSLGVSQETQYF. The CDR3, as DNA: TGTGCCAGCTCACCCTCCCTGGGAGTCAGCCAAGAGACCCAGTACTTC.

The chain couples TRBV4-2 to TRBJ2-4, with 7 bases matching TRBD2. CDR1 and CDR2 (germline): LGHNA, YNFKEQ. V lost 2 bases to trimming and J lost 2 bases; unmatched junction nucleotides: 6. The CDR3 totals 16 residues. The CDR3 region has the DNA TGTGCCAGCAGCCAATCGGGAGGATCTCCCAAAAACATTCAGTACTTC. Amino acids: CASSQSGGSPKNIQYF.

This chain links TRBV9 with TRBJ2-2, with 7 bases that match TRBD2. CDR3 length: 16 amino acids. Germline V gene sequence: CDR1 SGDLS, CDR2 YYNGEE. The V gene end was trimmed by 4 bases and the J gene end by 5 bases; junction bases not matched to a gene: 11. CDR3 coding DNA: TGTGCCAGCAGCCCTCTCATTGGGGGAGGGACCGGGGAGCTGTTTTTT. Translating it yields CASSPLIGGGTGELFF.

The chain has TRBV7-9 and TRBJ2-3, with TRBD1 matching over 8 bases. J was trimmed by 3 bases and V by 3 bases; bases with no gene match: 8. The CDR3 loop spans 16 amino acids. The germline V gene encodes CDR1 SEHNR and CDR2 FQNEAQ (reference sequence). The CDR3 spells CASSLGATGVTDTQYF. The CDR3 DNA is TGTGCCAGCAGCTTGGGGGCGACAGGGGTTACAGATACGCAGTATTTT.

The chain carries TRBV7-9 and TRBJ2-3, with 12 bases identical to TRBD2. After removal of 4 bases from V and 8 bases from J, the junction contained 4 bases not matched to a gene. Looked up from germline, CDR1 is SEHNR and CDR2 is FQNEAQ (reference sequence). The CDR3 totals 14 residues. In DNA form, the CDR3 reads TGTGCCAGCAGCTCGACTAGCGGGAGTGGTACGCAGTATTTT. As protein: CASSSTSGSGTQYF.

J is TRBJ1-5 and V is TRBV18; no clear D gene. V was shortened by 5 bases and J by 1 base, with 12 bases between the two germline ends. Germline V gives CDR1 KGHSH, CDR2 LQKENI. The CDR3 totals 15 residues. DNA for the CDR3: TGTGCCAGCTCAAGTAGGGAGGGAAGCAATCAGCCCCAGCATTTT. Translated, it gives CASSSREGSNQPQHF.

The chain employs TRBV7-6 and TRBJ2-7; perhaps TRBD1 as D (5 bases). The V and J ends lost 4 bases and 0 bases respectively, with 16 bases between them. CDR3 length: 16 residues. Germline values: CDR1 SGHVS, CDR2 FNYEAQ. The CDR3 protein is CASSSHRTSGSYEQYF. In DNA, the CDR3 is TGTGCCAGCAGCTCCCACCGGACATCCGGCTCCTACGAGCAGTACTTC.

The V and J genes are TRBV4-2 and TRBJ1-3; D is ambiguous. Germline CDR1 reads LGHNA; CDR2 reads YNFKEQ. Deletions cut 0 bases from V and 2 bases from J, with 14 bases between. The CDR3 consists of 17 residues. The CDR3 region is CASSQDGERGTGNTIYF. The CDR3 DNA reads TGTGCCAGCAGCCAAGATGGTGAGAGAGGGACTGGAAACACCATATATTTT.

J is TRBJ2-1 and V is TRBV4-1; no reliable D call. CDR1 is MGHRA and CDR2 is YSYEKL in the germline V gene. V lost 4 bases and J 0 bases, leaving 10 bases between the germline ends. The CDR3 sequence is 15 residues long. The CDR3 coding sequence is TGCGCCAGCAGCCTTACGTTGAGCTCCTACAATGAGCAGTTCTTC. This encodes CASSLTLSSYNEQFF.

The V call is TRBV6-6, the J call TRBJ2-1, with D perhaps matching TRBD2 (5 bases). From germline, CDR1 is MNHNY and CDR2 SVGAGI (reference sequence). Trimming shortened V by 4 bases and J by 12 bases, and 13 bases separated the two germline ends. The CDR3 sequence is 12 residues long. The CDR3 DNA is TGTGCCAGCAGTTCCACTAGAAAGGGGCAGTTCTTC. Translating gives CASSSTRKGQFF.

The chain links TRBV14 to TRBJ2-7; D might be TRBD1 (6 bases). Germline loops: CDR1 SGHDN, CDR2 FVKESK. Trimming cost V 3 bases and J 3 bases, with 18 bases left between them. The CDR3 covers 16 residues. Written as DNA, the CDR3 is TGTGCCAGCAGCCAGGGAAGGGCCAGGGGAAACTACGAGCAGTACTTC. The encoded protein is CASSQGRARGNYEQYF.

The rearrangement links TRBV5-5 to TRBJ2-3; D gene unclear. The CDR3 loop spans 12 amino acids. CDR1 SGHKS and CDR2 YYEKEE come from the germline V gene (reference sequence). Trimming shortened V by 0 bases and J by 5 bases, and 4 bases separated the two germline ends. The CDR3 region has the DNA TGTGCCAGCAGCTTGGACAGAGATACGCAGTATTTT. Protein: CASSLDRDTQYF.

The chain links TRBV18 to TRBJ1-5; 11 nucleotides match TRBD1. Germline V gives CDR1 KGHSH, CDR2 LQKENI. The CDR3 is 14 amino acids. V lost 5 bases, J lost 5 bases, and 2 bases stayed unmatched. The CDR3 region is CASSGGQGDQPQHF. CDR3 nucleotides: TGTGCCAGCTCAGGGGGACAGGGGGATCAGCCCCAGCATTTT.

The CDR3 nucleotides read TGTGCCAGCAGTTACCCGACTAGCGGCTGCACAGATACGCAGTATTTT. The encoded protein is CASSYPTSGCTDTQYF. The chain is built from TRBV6-5 and TRBJ2-3; the match to TRBD2 covers 9 bases. Unmatched junction bases numbered 4, after V lost 2 bases and J lost 1 base. Germline CDR1 reads MNHEY; CDR2 reads SVGAGI. The CDR3 is 16 residues long.

This clone appeared once. This chain uses TRBV19 with TRBJ2-7, with 7 bases that match TRBD1. Trimming took 9 bases from V and 2 from J; bases not matched to a gene: 7. CDR3 length equals 13 residues. Germline values: CDR1 LNHDA, CDR2 SQIVND (reference sequence). Here the CDR3 reads CASRRQGTYEQYF. In DNA form, the CDR3 reads TGTGCCAGCAGAAGACAGGGAACCTACGAGCAGTACTTC.

CDR3 sequence reads: CASSLGGTGGTGELFF. Written as DNA, the CDR3 is TGTGCCAGCAGTTTAGGGGGGACAGGGGGCACCGGGGAGCTGTTTTTT. V and J are TRBV28 and TRBJ2-2; 11 nucleotides agree with TRBD1. CDR1 and CDR2 (germline): MDHEN, SYDVKM. The CDR3 spans 16 residues. V dropped 2 bases and J dropped 4; count of bases not matched to a gene: 3.

CDR3 protein: CASSIGQNTEAFF. The DNA for the CDR3 is TGTGCCAGTAGTATAGGACAGAACACTGAAGCTTTCTTT. The chain uses TRBV19 and TRBJ1-1; no definite D call. CDR3 length equals 13 residues. V lost 1 base and J 1 base, leaving 4 bases between the germline ends. Germline V gene lookup returns CDR1 LNHDA and CDR2 SQIVND (reference sequence). Combining the CDR3 with reference TRBV19 and TRBJ1-1 gives the whole variable domain DGGITQSPKYLFRKEGQNVTLSCEQNLNHDAMYWYRQDPGQGLRLIYYSQIVNDFQKGDIAEGYSVSREKKESFPLTVTSAQKNPTAFYLCASSIGQNTEAFFGQGTRLTVV.

The rearrangement uses TRBV19 and TRBJ2-2; TRBD1 matches at 10 bases. CDR1 and CDR2 (germline): LNHDA, SQIVND (reference sequence). This CDR3 is 15 amino acids long. With 5 bases clipped from V and 4 bases from J, the junction kept 4 bases outside the gene matches. This CDR3 is CASSRRTGGTGELFF. For the CDR3, the DNA is TGTGCCAGTAGTCGCCGGACAGGGGGCACCGGGGAGCTGTTTTTT. Full variable domain (remainder filled in from reference TRBV19 and TRBJ2-2): DGGITQSPKYLFRKEGQNVTLSCEQNLNHDAMYWYRQDPGQGLRLIYYSQIVNDFQKGDIAEGYSVSREKKESFPLTVTSAQKNPTAFYLCASSRRTGGTGELFFGEGSRLTVL.